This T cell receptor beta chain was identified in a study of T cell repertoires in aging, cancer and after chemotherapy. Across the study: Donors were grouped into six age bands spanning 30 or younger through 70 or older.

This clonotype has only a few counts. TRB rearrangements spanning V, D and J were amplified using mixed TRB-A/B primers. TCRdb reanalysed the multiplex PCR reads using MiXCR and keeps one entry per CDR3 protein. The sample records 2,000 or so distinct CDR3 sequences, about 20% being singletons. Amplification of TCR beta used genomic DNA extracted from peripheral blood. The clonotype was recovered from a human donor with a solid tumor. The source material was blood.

This chain's CDR3 is CASSPSHAGGVQPQHF. DNA for the CDR3: TGTGCCAGCAGTCCCTCACACGCGGGTGGGGTTCAGCCCCAGCATTTT. This chain joins TRBV6-4 and TRBJ1-5; D is ambiguous. Trimming shortened V by 5 bases and J by 6 bases, and 20 bases separated the two germline ends. CDR1 and CDR2 (germline): MRHNA, SNTAGT. This CDR3 comprises 16 residues.